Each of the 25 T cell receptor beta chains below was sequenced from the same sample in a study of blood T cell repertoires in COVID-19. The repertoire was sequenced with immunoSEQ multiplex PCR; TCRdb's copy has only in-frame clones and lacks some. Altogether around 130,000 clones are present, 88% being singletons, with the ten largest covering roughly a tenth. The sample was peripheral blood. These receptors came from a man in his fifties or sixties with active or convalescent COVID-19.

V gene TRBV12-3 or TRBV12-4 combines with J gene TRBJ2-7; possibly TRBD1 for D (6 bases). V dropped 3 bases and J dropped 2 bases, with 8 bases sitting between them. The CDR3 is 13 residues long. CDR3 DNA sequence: TGTGCCAGCAGTTTGCGACAGGCCTACGAGCAGTACTTC. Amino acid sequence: CASSLRQAYEQYF.

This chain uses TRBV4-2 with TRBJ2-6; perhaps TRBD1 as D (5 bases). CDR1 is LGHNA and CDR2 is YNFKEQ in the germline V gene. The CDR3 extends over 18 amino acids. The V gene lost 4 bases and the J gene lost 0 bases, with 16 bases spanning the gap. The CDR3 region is CASSPRAALSSGANVLTF. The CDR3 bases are TGTGCCAGCAGCCCCAGGGCAGCCCTGAGCTCTGGGGCCAACGTCCTGACTTTC.

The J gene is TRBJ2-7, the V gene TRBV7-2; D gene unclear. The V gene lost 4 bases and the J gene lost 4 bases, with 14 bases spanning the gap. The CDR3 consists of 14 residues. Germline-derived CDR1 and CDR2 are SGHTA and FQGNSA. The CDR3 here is CASSSAGVRYEQYF. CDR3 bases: TGTGCCAGCAGCTCAGCCGGTGTGAGGTACGAGCAGTACTTC.

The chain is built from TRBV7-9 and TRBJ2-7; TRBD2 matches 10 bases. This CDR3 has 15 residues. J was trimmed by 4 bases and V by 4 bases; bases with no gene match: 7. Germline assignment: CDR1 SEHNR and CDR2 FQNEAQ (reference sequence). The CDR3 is CASSSEAGGPYEQYF. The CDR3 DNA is TGTGCCAGCAGCTCCGAAGCGGGAGGGCCTTACGAGCAGTACTTC.

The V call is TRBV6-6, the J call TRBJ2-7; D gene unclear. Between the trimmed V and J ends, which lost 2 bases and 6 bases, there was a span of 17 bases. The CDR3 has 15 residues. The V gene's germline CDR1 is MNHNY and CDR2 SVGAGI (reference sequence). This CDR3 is CASSYLISLAGEQYF. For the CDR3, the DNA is TGTGCCAGCAGTTACCTTATTAGCCTTGCTGGCGAGCAGTACTTC.

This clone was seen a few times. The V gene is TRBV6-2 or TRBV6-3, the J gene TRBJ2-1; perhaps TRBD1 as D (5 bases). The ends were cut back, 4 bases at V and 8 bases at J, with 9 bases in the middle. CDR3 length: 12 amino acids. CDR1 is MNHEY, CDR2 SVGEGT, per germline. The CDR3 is CASSSQGHEQFF. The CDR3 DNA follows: TGTGCCAGCAGTTCTCAGGGTCATGAGCAGTTCTTC.

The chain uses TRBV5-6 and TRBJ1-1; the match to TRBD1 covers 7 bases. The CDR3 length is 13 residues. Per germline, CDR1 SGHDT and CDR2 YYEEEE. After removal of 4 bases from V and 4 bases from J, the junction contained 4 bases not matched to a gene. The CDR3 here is CASSPQGSTEAFF. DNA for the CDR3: TGTGCCAGCAGCCCACAGGGGAGCACTGAAGCTTTCTTT.

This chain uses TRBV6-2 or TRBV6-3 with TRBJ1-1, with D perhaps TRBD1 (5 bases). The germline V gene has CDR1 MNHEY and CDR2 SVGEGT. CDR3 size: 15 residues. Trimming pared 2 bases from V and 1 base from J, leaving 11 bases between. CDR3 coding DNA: TGTGCCAGCAGTTACGCCGGGGGAAAGAACACTGAAGCTTTCTTT. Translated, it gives CASSYAGGKNTEAFF.

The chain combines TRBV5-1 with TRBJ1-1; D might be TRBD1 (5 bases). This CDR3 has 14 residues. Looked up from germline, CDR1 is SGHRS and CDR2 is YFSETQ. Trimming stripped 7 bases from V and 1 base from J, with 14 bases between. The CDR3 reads CASYSGLRNTEAFF. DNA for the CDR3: TGCGCCAGCTACTCGGGACTGAGGAACACTGAAGCTTTCTTT.

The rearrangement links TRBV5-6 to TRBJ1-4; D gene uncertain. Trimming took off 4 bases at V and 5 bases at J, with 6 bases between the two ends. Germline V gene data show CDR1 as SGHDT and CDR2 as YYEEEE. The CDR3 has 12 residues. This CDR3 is CASSNRNEKLFF. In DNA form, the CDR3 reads TGTGCCAGCAGCAACCGGAATGAAAAACTGTTTTTT.

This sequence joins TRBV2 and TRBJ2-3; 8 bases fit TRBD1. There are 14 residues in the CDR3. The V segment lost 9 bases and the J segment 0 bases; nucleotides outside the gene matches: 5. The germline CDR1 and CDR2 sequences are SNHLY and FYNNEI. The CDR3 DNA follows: TGTGCCAGAGGGCGGGACAGGAGCACAGATACGCAGTATTTT. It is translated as CARGRDRSTDTQYF.

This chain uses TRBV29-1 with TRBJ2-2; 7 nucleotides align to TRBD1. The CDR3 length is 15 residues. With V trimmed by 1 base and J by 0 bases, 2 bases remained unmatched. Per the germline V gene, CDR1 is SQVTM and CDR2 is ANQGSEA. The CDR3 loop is CSVEATGANTGELFF. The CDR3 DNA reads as TGCAGCGTTGAAGCCACAGGGGCGAACACCGGGGAGCTGTTTTTT.

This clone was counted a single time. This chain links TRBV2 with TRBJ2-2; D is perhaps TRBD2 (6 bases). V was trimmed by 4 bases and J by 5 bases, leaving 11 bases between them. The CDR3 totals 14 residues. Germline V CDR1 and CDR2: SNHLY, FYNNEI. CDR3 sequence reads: CASSAMGGTGELFF. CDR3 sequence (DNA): TGTGCCAGCAGTGCAATGGGGGGTACCGGGGAGCTGTTTTTT.

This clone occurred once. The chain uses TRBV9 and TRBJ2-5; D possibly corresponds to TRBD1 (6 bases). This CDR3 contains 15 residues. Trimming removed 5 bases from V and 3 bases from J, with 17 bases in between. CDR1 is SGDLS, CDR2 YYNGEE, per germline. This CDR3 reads CASSTSGTQEETQYF. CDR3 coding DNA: TGTGCCAGCAGTACTTCCGGGACACAGGAAGAGACCCAGTACTTC.

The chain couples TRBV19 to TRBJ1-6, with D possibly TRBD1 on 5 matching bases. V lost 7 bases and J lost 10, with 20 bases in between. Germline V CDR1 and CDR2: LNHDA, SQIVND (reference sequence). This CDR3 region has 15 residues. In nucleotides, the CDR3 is TGTGCCAGTACCCAACGGGCTCAGGGAGGATCACCCCTCCACTTT. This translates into CASTQRAQGGSPLHF. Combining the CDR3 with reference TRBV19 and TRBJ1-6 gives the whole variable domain DGGITQSPKYLFRKEGQNVTLSCEQNLNHDAMYWYRQDPGQGLRLIYYSQIVNDFQKGDIAEGYSVSREKKESFPLTVTSAQKNPTAFYLCASTQRAQGGSPLHFGNGTRLTVT.

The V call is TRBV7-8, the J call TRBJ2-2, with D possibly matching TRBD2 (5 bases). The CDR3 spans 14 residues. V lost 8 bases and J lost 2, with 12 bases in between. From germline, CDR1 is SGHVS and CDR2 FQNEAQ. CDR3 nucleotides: TGTGCCAGCTTGCGGAGGCCTAACACCGGGGAGCTGTTTTTT. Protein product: CASLRRPNTGELFF.

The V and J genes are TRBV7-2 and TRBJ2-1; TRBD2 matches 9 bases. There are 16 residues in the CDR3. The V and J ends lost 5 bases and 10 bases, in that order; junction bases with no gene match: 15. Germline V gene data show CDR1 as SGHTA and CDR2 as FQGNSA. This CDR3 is CASSASGASGAREQFF. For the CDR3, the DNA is TGTGCCAGCAGCGCCAGTGGGGCTAGCGGGGCTCGCGAGCAGTTCTTC.

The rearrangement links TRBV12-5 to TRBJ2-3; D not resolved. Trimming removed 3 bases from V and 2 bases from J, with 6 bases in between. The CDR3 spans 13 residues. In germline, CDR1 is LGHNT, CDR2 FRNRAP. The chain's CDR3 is CASGLGATDTQYF. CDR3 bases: TGTGCTAGTGGTTTAGGAGCCACAGATACGCAGTATTTT.

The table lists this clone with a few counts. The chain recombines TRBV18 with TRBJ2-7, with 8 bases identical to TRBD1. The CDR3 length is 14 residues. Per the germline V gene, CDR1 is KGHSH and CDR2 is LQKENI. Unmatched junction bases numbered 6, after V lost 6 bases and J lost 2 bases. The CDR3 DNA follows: TGTGCCAGCTCCCCCTCGGACAGGGCCTACGAGCAGTACTTC. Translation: CASSPSDRAYEQYF.

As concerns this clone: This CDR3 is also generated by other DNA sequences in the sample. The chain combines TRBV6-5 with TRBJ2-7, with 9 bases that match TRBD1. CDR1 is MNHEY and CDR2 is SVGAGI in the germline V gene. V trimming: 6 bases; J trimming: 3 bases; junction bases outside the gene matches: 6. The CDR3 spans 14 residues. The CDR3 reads CASSRDRGNYEQYF. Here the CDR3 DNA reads TGTGCCAGCAGCCGTGACAGGGGGAACTACGAGCAGTACTTC.

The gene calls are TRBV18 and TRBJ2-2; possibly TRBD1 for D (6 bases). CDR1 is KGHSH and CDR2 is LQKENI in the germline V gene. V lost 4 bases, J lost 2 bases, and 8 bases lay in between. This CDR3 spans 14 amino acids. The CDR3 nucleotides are TGTGCCAGCTCACTCAGGGGAAACACCGGGGAGCTGTTTTTT. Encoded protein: CASSLRGNTGELFF.

The CDR3 DNA follows: TGCGCCAGCAGCTTGGCTGCTAACTATGGCTACACCTTC. It is translated as CASSLAANYGYTF. The V and J genes are TRBV5-1 and TRBJ1-2; D is ambiguous. This CDR3 has 13 amino acids. Deletions cut 0 bases from V and 0 bases from J, with 3 bases between. Germline V gene data show CDR1 as SGHRS and CDR2 as YFSETQ.

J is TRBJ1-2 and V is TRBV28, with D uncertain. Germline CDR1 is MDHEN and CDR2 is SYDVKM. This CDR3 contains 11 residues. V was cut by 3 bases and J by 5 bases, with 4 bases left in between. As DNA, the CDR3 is TGTGCCAGCAGTTTTCTTTATGGCTACACCTTC. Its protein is CASSFLYGYTF.

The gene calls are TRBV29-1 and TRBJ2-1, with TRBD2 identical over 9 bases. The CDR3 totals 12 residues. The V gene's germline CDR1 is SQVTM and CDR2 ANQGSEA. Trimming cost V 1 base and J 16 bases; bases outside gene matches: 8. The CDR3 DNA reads TGCAGCGTTGAAGGATCCGGGACTAGCAAATTCTTC. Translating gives CSVEGSGTSKFF.

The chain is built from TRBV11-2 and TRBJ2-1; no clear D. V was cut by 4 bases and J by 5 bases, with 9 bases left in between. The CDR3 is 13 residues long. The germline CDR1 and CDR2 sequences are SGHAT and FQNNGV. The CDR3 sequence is CASSSRGDNEQFF. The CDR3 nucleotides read TGTGCCAGCAGCTCGCGAGGCGACAATGAGCAGTTCTTC.